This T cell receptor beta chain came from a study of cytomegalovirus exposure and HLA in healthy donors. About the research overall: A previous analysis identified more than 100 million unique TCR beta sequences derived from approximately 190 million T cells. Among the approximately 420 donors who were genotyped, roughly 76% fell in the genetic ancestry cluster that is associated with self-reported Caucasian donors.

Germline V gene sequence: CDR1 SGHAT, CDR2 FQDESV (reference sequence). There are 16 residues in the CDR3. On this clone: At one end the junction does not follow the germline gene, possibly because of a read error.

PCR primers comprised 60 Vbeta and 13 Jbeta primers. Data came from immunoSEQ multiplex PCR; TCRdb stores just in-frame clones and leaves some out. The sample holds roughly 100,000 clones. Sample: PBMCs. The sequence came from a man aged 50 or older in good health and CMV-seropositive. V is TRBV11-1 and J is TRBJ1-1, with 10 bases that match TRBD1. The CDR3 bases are TGTGCCAGCAGCTTCCCGACAGGGGGCACGAACACTGAAGATTTCTTT. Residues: CASSFPTGGTNTEDFF.